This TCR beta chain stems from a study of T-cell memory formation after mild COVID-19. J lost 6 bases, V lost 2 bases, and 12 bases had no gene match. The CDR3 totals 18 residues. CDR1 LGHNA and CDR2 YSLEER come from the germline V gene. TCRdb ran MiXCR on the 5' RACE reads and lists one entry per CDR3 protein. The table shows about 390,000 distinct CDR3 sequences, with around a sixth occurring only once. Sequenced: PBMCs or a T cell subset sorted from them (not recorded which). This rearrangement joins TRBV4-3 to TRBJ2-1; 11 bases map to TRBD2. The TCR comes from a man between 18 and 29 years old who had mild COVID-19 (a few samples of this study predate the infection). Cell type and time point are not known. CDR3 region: CASSQPASGGLIGNEQFF. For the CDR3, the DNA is TGCGCCAGCAGCCAACCAGCTAGCGGGGGGCTAATTGGCAATGAGCAGTTCTTC.